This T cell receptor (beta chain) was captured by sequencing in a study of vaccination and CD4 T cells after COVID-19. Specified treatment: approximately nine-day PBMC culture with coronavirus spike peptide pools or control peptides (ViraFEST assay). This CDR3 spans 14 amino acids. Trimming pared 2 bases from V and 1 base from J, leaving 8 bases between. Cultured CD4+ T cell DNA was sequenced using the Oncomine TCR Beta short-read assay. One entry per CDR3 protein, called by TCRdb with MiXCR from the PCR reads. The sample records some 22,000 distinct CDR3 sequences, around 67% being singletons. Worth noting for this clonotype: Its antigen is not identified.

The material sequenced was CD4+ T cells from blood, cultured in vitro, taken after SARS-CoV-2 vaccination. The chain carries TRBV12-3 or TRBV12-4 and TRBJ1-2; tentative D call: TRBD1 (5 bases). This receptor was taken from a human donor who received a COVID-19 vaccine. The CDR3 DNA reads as TGTGCCAGCAGTTTATCCCAGGGTAACTATGGCTACACCTTC. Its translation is CASSLSQGNYGYTF.